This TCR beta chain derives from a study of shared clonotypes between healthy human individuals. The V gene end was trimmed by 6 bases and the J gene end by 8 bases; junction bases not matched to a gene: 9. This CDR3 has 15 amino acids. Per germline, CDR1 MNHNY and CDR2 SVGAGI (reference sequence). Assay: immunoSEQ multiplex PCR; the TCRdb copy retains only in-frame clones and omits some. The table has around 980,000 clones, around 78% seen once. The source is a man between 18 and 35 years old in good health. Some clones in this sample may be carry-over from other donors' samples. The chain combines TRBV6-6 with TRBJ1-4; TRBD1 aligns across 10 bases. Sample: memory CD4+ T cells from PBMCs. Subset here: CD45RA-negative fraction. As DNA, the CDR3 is TGTGCCAGCAGGAACTCCGGGACAGGGGTCGAAAAACTGTTTTTT. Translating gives CASRNSGTGVEKLFF.